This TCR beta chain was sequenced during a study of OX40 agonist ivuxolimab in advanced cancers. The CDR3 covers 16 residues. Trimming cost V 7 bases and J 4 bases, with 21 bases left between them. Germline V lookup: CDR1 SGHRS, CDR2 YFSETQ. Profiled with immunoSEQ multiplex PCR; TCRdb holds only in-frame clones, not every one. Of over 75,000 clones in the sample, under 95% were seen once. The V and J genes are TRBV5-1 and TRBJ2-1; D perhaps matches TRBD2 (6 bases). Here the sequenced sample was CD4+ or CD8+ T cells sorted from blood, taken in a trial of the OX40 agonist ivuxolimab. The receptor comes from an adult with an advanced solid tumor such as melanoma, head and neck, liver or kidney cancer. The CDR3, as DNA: TGCGCCAGCGCCCCGGTGGAGGGGAGGAGGTACAATGAGCAGTTCTTC. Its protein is CASAPVEGRRYNEQFF.